This T cell receptor (beta chain) was sequenced for a study of T cells in Graves' hyperthyroidism and ophthalmopathy. Overall study context: At the time of initial diagnosis and before any treatment, peripheral blood was collected. Study results and limitations: In validation, the model predicted ophthalmopathy. These predictions came a median approximately six months before onset.

CDR1 is MDHEN, CDR2 SYDVKM, per germline. The CDR3 extends over 14 amino acids. The V segment lost 5 bases and the J segment 5 bases; nucleotides outside the gene matches: 5. The TCR beta CDR3 regions underwent amplification using RNA transcripts as the source. HTBI primers drove first-round RT-PCR of the TCR CDR3. MiXCR was run by TCRdb on the multiplex PCR reads, yielding one entry per CDR3 protein. This sample has about 400,000 distinct CDR3 sequences, with about 12% found just once. Notes on this clonotype: Its specificity is unknown.

The clonotype comes from a young woman with Graves' hyperthyroidism. What was sequenced was blood. The rearrangement joins TRBV28 to TRBJ2-3; 9 bases agree with TRBD1. The CDR3 reads CASSRGQGRDTQYF. The CDR3 DNA reads as TGTGCCAGCAGTAGGGGACAGGGTAGAGATACGCAGTATTTT.